This T cell receptor (beta chain) was observed in a study of T cells after yellow fever vaccination. Study-level background: SMART-Seq v4 Ultra Low Input prepared libraries from low-cell fractions. The study's findings and limits: Post-booster reappearance was seen for most primary-vaccination clones (about 95% CD4, around 90% CD8). In FACS-sorted repertoires, abundant clonotypes from the bulk population could appear as contaminants.

There are 14 residues in the CDR3. Germline loops: CDR1 SGHVS, CDR2 FNYEAQ. The V and J ends lost 4 bases and 4 bases, in that order; junction bases with no gene match: 5. A note on this clonotype: Its antigen remains unidentified.

Production of TCR cDNA was by 5'RACE template switching, which also added a universal primer site and UMIs. MiXCR was run by TCRdb on the 5' RACE reads, yielding one entry per CDR3 protein. Among 620,000 or so distinct CDR3 sequences, around 17% were seen once, and the ten largest hold around 16%. The sequencing used PBMCs, collected about 5 days after the first yellow fever vaccination. This receptor was obtained from a man aged 18 to 29 who received the YFV17D yellow fever vaccine. The rearrangement joins TRBV7-6 to TRBJ1-1; 8 nucleotides match TRBD1. The chain's CDR3 is CASSSTGARTEAFF. In DNA form, the CDR3 reads TGTGCCAGCAGCTCGACAGGGGCTCGCACTGAAGCTTTCTTT.